The 15 T cell receptor beta chains reported below all come from one sample, sequenced in a study of tumor-infiltrating lymphocytes in oesophageal squamous cell carcinoma. One entry per CDR3 protein, called by TCRdb with MiXCR from the PCR reads. The table shows about 12,000 distinct CDR3 sequences, with about 55% occurring only once. What was sequenced was esophageal tumor tissue. The origin of the receptors is a female donor with esophageal squamous cell carcinoma.

As regards this clonotype: In this CDR3 the conserved last residue, phenylalanine or tryptophan, is missing, so a read error is likely. Because the CDR3's place on the DNA is in doubt, the DNA is left out and the CDR3 is given as listed by TCRdb. The V and J genes are TRBV7-9 and TRBJ2-5; TRBD2 reflects the table's D call only, with no check against the DNA. The CDR3 is 21 residues long, counting both termini. CDR1 and CDR2 (germline): SEHNR, FQNEAQ (reference sequence). The chain's CDR3 is CASSQSDGLATVGQFEQYFGN.

This chain joins TRBV2 and TRBJ2-1, with 9 bases identical to TRBD1. The tail of the sequence fits TRBJ2-7 better, so the J call may be wrong. The CDR3 is 16 amino acids. Germline assignment: CDR1 SNHLY and CDR2 FYNNEI. DNA of the CDR3: TGTGCCAGCAGTGATGTCACAGGGGGCGCCATGCACGAGCAGTACTTC. Its translation: CASSDVTGGAMHEQYF.

This chain connects TRBV11-2 to TRBJ2-3; D is perhaps TRBD1 (5 bases). Germline lookup yields CDR1 SGHAT and CDR2 FQNNGV. The CDR3 has 12 residues. The V end lost 1 base, the J end lost 14 bases, and 13 bases lay between the germline ends. This chain's CDR3 is CASSLVAGRVYF. The CDR3 nucleotides read TGTGCCAGCAGCTTAGTTGCAGGCAGGGTGTATTTT.

The chain carries TRBV7-3 and TRBJ2-3, with 10 positions matching TRBD2. CDR3 length: 17 amino acids. The V gene end was trimmed by 3 bases and the J gene end by 2 bases; junction bases not matched to a gene: 8. Looked up from germline, CDR1 is SGHTA and CDR2 is FQGTGA. The CDR3 region has the DNA TGTGCCAGCAGCTTGGACCCTAGCGGGAGTTACACAGATACGCAGTATTTT. The encoded protein is CASSLDPSGSYTDTQYF.

The CDR3 bases are TGTGCCAGCAGCACACGACAGGGCGGCGAGCAGTACTTC. Its translation: CASSTRQGGEQYF. This chain connects TRBV7-2 to TRBJ2-3; TRBD1 agrees at 7 bases. The J call is in doubt because the DNA end fits TRBJ2-7 better. CDR3 size: 13 residues. Germline CDR1 and CDR2: SGHTA and FQGNSA.

The V call is TRBV6-1, the J call TRBJ2-7; D gene uncertain. The CDR3 is made up of 12 amino acids. CDR1 and CDR2 (germline): MNHNS, SASEGT. The V end lost 2 bases, the J end lost 2 bases, and 4 bases lay between the germline ends. CDR3 residues: CASSEIPYEQYF. CDR3 coding DNA: TGTGCCAGCAGTGAAATCCCCTACGAGCAGTACTTC.

V usage is TRBV7-2 and J usage is TRBJ2-1; maybe TRBD2 (5 bases). The germline gives CDR1 SGHTA, CDR2 FQGNSA. V shed 6 bases and J shed 4 bases, with 10 bases lying between them. This CDR3 contains 13 residues. This chain's CDR3 is CASRRALYNEQFF. The CDR3 bases are TGTGCCAGCAGGCGGGCGCTATACAATGAGCAGTTCTTC.

The J gene is TRBJ2-7, the V gene TRBV6-5, with 9 bases lining up with TRBD1. The J call may be faulty, since TRBJ1-2 better matches the DNA end. CDR3 length equals 14 residues. Germline assignment: CDR1 MNHEY and CDR2 SVGAGI. This chain's CDR3 is CASRRGQGIYGYTF. DNA for the CDR3: TGTGCCAGCAGGCGGGGACAGGGCATCTATGGCTACACCTTC.

This clonotype was detected ten times or more. The chain combines TRBV18 with TRBJ2-6; weak D call: TRBD1 (6 bases). The germline V gene has CDR1 KGHSH and CDR2 LQKENI. CDR3 size: 16 residues. Trimming stripped 0 bases from V and 4 bases from J, with 10 bases between. The CDR3 sequence: CASSPPGAAGANVLTF. CDR3 coding DNA: TGTGCCAGCTCACCACCGGGGGCTGCCGGGGCCAACGTCCTGACTTTC.

The rearrangement joins TRBV20-1 to TRBJ1-6, with unresolved D. Germline CDR1 is DFQATT and CDR2 is SNEGSKA (reference sequence). Trimming cost V 3 bases and J 8 bases, with 11 bases left between them. This CDR3 is 13 amino acids long. This chain's CDR3 is CSARRQSDSPLHF. CDR3 in DNA: TGCAGTGCTAGGAGGCAGTCGGATTCACCCCTCCACTTT.

Worth noting for this clonotype: This is likely a read error, given that the CDR3 carries no conserved phenylalanine or tryptophan at its end. It is unclear where the CDR3 begins or ends on the DNA, so no DNA is shown, and the CDR3 is as TCRdb lists it. This chain uses TRBV6-1 with TRBJ2-5. Germline assignment: CDR1 MNHNS and CDR2 SASEGT. The CDR3 spans 17 residues, counting both ends. CDR3: CASTPTASSSYEQYFGN.

The rearrangement uses TRBV7-4 and TRBJ2-5; no reliable D call. CDR1 and CDR2 from the germline V gene are SGHVT and SQSDAQ. This CDR3 contains 13 residues. Trimming shortened V by 7 bases and J by 0 bases, and 9 bases separated the two germline ends. CDR3 region: CASKPEYQETQYF. The DNA for the CDR3 is TGTGCCAGCAAGCCCGAGTACCAAGAGACCCAGTACTTC.

This clonotype has only one observation. The chain is built from TRBV7-4 and TRBJ2-5; D not resolved. The J call may be mistaken, given a closer DNA end match to TRBJ2-1. There are 15 residues in the CDR3. Germline V gene data show CDR1 as SGHVT and CDR2 as SQSDAQ. CDR3 nucleotides: TGTGCCAGCAGCTTAGCGCTGTCGGCTTACAATGAGCAGTTCTTC. Translating it yields CASSLALSAYNEQFF.

The CDR3 bases are TGTGCCAGCAGCTTGGGGTCGGGGGGCTACACCTTC. Its protein is CASSLGSGGYTF. V is TRBV12-3 or TRBV12-4 and J is TRBJ1-2; D gene unclear. The CDR3 extends over 12 amino acids. Trimming took off 6 bases at V and 8 bases at J, with 13 bases between the two ends.

On this clonotype: This likely comes from a read error, as the CDR3 has no conserved phenylalanine or tryptophan at its end. This rearrangement joins TRBV19 to TRBJ2-7; TRBD2 is a possible D gene (5 bases). With the DNA end fitting TRBJ2-1 better, the J assignment may be wrong. The CDR3 sequence is 12 residues long. Germline V gene data show CDR1 as LNHDA and CDR2 as SQIVND (reference sequence). In DNA form, the CDR3 reads TGTGCCAGTACCCACGGCGGAGGAGAGCAGTTCATC. This translates into CASTHGGGEQFI.